This T cell receptor (beta chain) was found in a study of shared clonotypes between healthy human individuals. The split of CD4+ cells yielded CD45RA+ naive and CD45RA-negative memory subsets. On this clone: Its specificity is unknown. Distinct nucleotide sequences in the sample also encode this CDR3.

General study findings and limits: Across subsets, estimated richness was generally greater for naive than for memory populations. The study found about 5.1% of naive CD4 clonotypes shared across a handful of donors.

Germline loops: CDR1 SGHVS, CDR2 FNYEAQ. With 4 bases clipped from V and 4 bases from J, the junction kept 3 bases outside the gene matches. The CDR3 is 15 amino acids. Several immunoSEQ plates received, in even portions, the genomic DNA of each subset. Using immunoSEQ multiplex PCR, the repertoire was profiled, and TCRdb retains in-frame clones only, with some absent. Of a few million clones listed, around 95% are singletons. The TCR originated in a young man in good health. The V call is TRBV7-6, the J call TRBJ2-2; 10 bases are a match to TRBD1. The specimen was naive CD4+ T cells sorted from blood. The subset here: CD45RA+ positively selected. CDR3 DNA: TGTGCCAGCAGCTCCGGACAGGGGGGCACCGGGGAGCTGTTTTTT. It specifies CASSSGQGGTGELFF.